The present TCR beta chain was sequenced within a study of blood T cells in healthy people across ages. The V gene's germline CDR1 is SGDLS and CDR2 YYNGEE. This CDR3 contains 15 residues. Trimming left V 0 bases short and J 1 base short, with 11 bases between. This clonotype has a handful of counts. With a J-beta primer mix and a sample-barcoded 5' primer, a second PCR ran about 7 to 11 cycles. TCRdb re-called the 5' RACE reads through MiXCR, storing one row per CDR3 protein. This sample has approximately 800,000 distinct CDR3 sequences; just over 55% occur once, and the top ten carry approximately 24%.

The clonotype originates from a man aged 35 to 55 in good health. Sample: blood. The V gene is TRBV9, the J gene TRBJ2-7; perhaps D is TRBD1 or TRBD2 (5 bases each). The CDR3 loop reads CASSVGGEKSYEQYF. The DNA for the CDR3 is TGTGCCAGCAGCGTAGGAGGGGAAAAGTCCTACGAGCAGTACTTC.